A selection of T cell receptor beta chains follows, all from one sample in a study of T-cell reconstitution after alpha-beta-depleted transplantation in children. TCRdb re-called the PCR reads through MiXCR, storing one row per CDR3 protein. This sample yields 420,000 or so distinct CDR3 sequences, of which roughly a tenth are seen a single time; 4.5% to 7% belongs to the top ten. The input for sequencing was PBMCs from the stem cell graft donor, taken from the stem cell graft. The receptors were sampled from a human donor who donated a stem cell graft to a child with acute myeloid leukemia. Each CDR3 is given with its conserved first and last residue. A D gene is named only where the DNA matches it firmly.

D,V,CDR3
TRBD1,TRBV12-3/TRBV12-4,CASSPRQGGFTSSGNTIYF
.,TRBV12-3/TRBV12-4,CASSALGTAADTQYF
.,TRBV2,CASSPRSGTSKGPDTQYF
TRBD2,TRBV11-3,CASSLDLGTSGSDTQYF
TRBD2,TRBV20-1,CSAVRGLANEQFF
.,TRBV6-5,CASSYSQWGEQFF
TRBD1,TRBV11-1,CASSPGQGTNTEAFF
TRBD2,TRBV5-6,CASSSPGLAGADTQYF
.,TRBV11-2,CASSSLGLLYHEQYF
.,TRBV15,CATSRDRGGATEKLFF
.,TRBV9,CASSPPLGHGELFF
TRBD1,TRBV9,CASSSGQGFNGYTF
TRBD2,TRBV11-2,CASSLVQTSGRSGLTDTQYF
.,TRBV15,CATSSSLGVYEQYF
.,TRBV19,CASSQAFGTEAFF
.,TRBV28,CASSSLGTINEQFF
TRBD1,TRBV12-3/TRBV12-4,CASSFTRGNGYTF
TRBD1,TRBV20-1,CSTDRANEQFF
TRBD2,TRBV5-6,CASSSPGIAGGTPYTQYF
.,TRBV11-2,CASSRNQETQYF
.,TRBV20-1,CSARSSTGWVGAEAFF
TRBD1,TRBV19,CASSHRQGAGQSPLHF
.,TRBV7-2,CASSEQRPPLHF
.,TRBV6-1,CASSDGSGGYQPQHF
TRBD1,TRBV20-1,CSARTGFDNEQFF
.,TRBV29-1,CSVERQVNTEAFF
.,TRBV27,CATSMRAMNTEAFF
.,TRBV10-3,CAISGGVGLDQPQHF
.,TRBV5-1,CASSWSASAETQYF
.,TRBV27,CASSPENMVPHYGYTF
.,TRBV7-9,CASSLNPSWQYF
.,TRBV20-1,CSATWLGDHNEQFF
.,TRBV9,CASSAPGGEQYF
.,TRBV24-1,CATSDFRQNYGYTF
.,TRBV7-2,CASSLVAGTDTQYF
.,TRBV7-8,CATTGANVLTF
.,TRBV7-2,CATLRQNGYTF
.,TRBV6-2/TRBV6-3,CASSYRAPYEQYF
TRBD2,TRBV7-2,CASSMGTSGGPRQFF
TRBD1,TRBV7-6,CASSLAQTGWAEQFF
TRBD2,TRBV5-6,CASTGLAGGARIF
.,TRBV24-1,CATSDFRVNYGYTF
.,TRBV21-1,CASSKEGQWRGGDYGYTF
.,TRBV9,CASSRGGTGELFF
TRBD2,TRBV12-3/TRBV12-4,CASKDSGGAGDTQYF
.,TRBV13,CASSLAEDEQFF
.,TRBV7-6,CASNQGLREGEETQYF
.,TRBV10-3,CAIRDGSGANVLTF
.,TRBV6-5,CASSYGANEKLFF
.,TRBV5-4,CASSLLRQTDSYEQYF
.,TRBV2,CASSLSGAVTDTQYF
.,TRBV20-1,CSARAPATDTQYF
.,TRBV9,CASSVGFSEGYTF
.,TRBV5-1,CASSLTGSLQETQYF
TRBD2,TRBV20-1,CSARAGGYNEQFF
.,TRBV20-1,CSARAYRDLLETQYF
.,TRBV5-1,CASRRGELMNTEAFF